One sample yielded the 20 T cell receptor beta chains listed below, sequenced in a study of T cells in Graves' hyperthyroidism and ophthalmopathy. RNA transcripts served as the template for amplifying TCR beta CDR3 regions. When the TCR CDR3 underwent first-round RT-PCR, the HTBI primer set was used. TCRdb reanalysed the multiplex PCR reads using MiXCR and keeps one entry per CDR3 protein. Seen here are about 400,000 distinct CDR3 sequences, roughly 13% observed once, and the top ten hold around 27%. The sample consisted of blood. Receptor source: a man between 45 and 60 years old with Graves' ophthalmopathy.

Ten or more counts support this clonotype. The chain couples TRBV5-1 to TRBJ2-3; D is possibly TRBD2 (5 bases). There are 15 residues in the CDR3. Per germline, CDR1 SGHRS and CDR2 YFSETQ. V lost 0 bases and J lost 4, with 12 bases in between. The chain's CDR3 is CASSLDEGRPDTQYF. In DNA, the CDR3 is TGCGCCAGCAGCTTGGATGAGGGCAGGCCAGATACGCAGTATTTT.

The chain recombines TRBV5-1 with TRBJ2-2, with 7 bases identical to TRBD1. CDR1 SGHRS and CDR2 YFSETQ come from the germline V gene. This CDR3 has 15 amino acids. The V segment lost 5 bases and the J segment 1 base; nucleotides outside the gene matches: 5. The CDR3: CASRPGTENTGELFF. CDR3 nucleotides: TGCGCCAGCAGGCCCGGGACAGAGAACACCGGGGAGCTGTTTTTT.

This clonotype has only a few counts. The V and J genes are TRBV5-5 and TRBJ2-2, with 9 nucleotides matching TRBD1. The germline V gene has CDR1 SGHKS and CDR2 YYEKEE (reference sequence). The CDR3 is made up of 15 amino acids. V was clipped by 2 bases and J by 7 bases; unmatched bases: 6. The CDR3 reads CASSFSRGQGGELFF. The CDR3 DNA reads as TGTGCCAGCAGCTTCAGCAGGGGACAGGGCGGGGAGCTGTTTTTT.

This clonotype was seen ten or more times. The chain links TRBV5-1 to TRBJ1-2; D gene ambiguous. The CDR3 contains 14 residues. Germline lookup yields CDR1 SGHRS and CDR2 YFSETQ. Trimming removed 1 base at V and 2 bases at J, with 9 bases between. In DNA form, the CDR3 reads TGCGCCAGCAGCTTGAATACCGACAACTATGGCTACACCTTC. It encodes CASSLNTDNYGYTF. The variable domain in full, with the rest retrieved from reference TRBV5-1 and TRBJ1-2, is KAGVTQTPRYLIKTRGQQVTLSCSPISGHRSVSWYQQTPGQGLQFLFEYFSETQRNKGNFPGRFSGRQFSNSRSEMNVSTLELGDSALYLCASSLNTDNYGYTFGSGTRLTVV.

Many counts were recorded for this clonotype. CDR3 loop: CASSGENMNTEAFF. The CDR3 coding sequence is TGTGCCAGCAGTGGTGAGAACATGAACACTGAAGCTTTCTTT. V and J are TRBV2 and TRBJ1-1; D is unclear. The V gene lost 4 bases and the J gene lost 0 bases, with 9 bases spanning the gap. The germline V gene encodes CDR1 SNHLY and CDR2 FYNNEI. This CDR3 has 14 amino acids.

The chain employs TRBV6-1 and TRBJ2-7; TRBD2 might be the D (6 bases). The V end lost 2 bases, the J end lost 2 bases, and 10 bases lay between the germline ends. Germline CDR1 MNHNS, CDR2 SASEGT. CDR3 length: 14 residues. The CDR3 protein is CASSESPGAYEQYF. DNA for the CDR3: TGTGCCAGCAGTGAATCCCCGGGAGCCTACGAGCAGTACTTC.

The rearrangement joins TRBV29-1 to TRBJ2-3; D perhaps matches TRBD1 (5 bases). Germline CDR1 SQVTM, CDR2 ANQGSEA. V shed 3 bases and J shed 2 bases, with 21 bases lying between them. This CDR3 region has 17 residues. CDR3 nucleotide sequence: TGCAGCGTTGAGGGGCGCCAGACATCCGGATCCACAGATACGCAGTATTTT. Translating gives CSVEGRQTSGSTDTQYF.

This clonotype was detected many times. The J gene is TRBJ2-3, the V gene TRBV5-6; TRBD1 matches 7 bases. This CDR3 spans 15 amino acids. V lost 1 base and J lost 4; bases outside the gene matches: 6. CDR1 and CDR2 (germline): SGHDT, YYEEEE. CDR3 sequence: CASSLYRGRSDTQYF. The CDR3 region has the DNA TGTGCCAGCAGCTTGTACAGGGGAAGGTCAGATACGCAGTATTTT.

This clonotype was seen many times. The chain combines TRBV29-1 with TRBJ2-3; D is perhaps TRBD1 or TRBD2 (5 bases each). Germline loops: CDR1 SQVTM, CDR2 ANQGSEA. The CDR3 is made up of 17 amino acids. Trimming cost V 2 bases and J 4 bases, with 22 bases left between them. The CDR3 DNA is TGCAGCGTTGAAAATGGGGGTCGTGCCCGGTATGCAGATACGCAGTATTTT. This translates into CSVENGGRARYADTQYF.

The sample holds a few counts of this clonotype. The chain recombines TRBV27 with TRBJ2-5; D remains ambiguous. CDR1 MNHEY and CDR2 SMNVEV come from the germline V gene (reference sequence). There are 14 residues in the CDR3. V was shortened by 7 bases and J by 2 bases, with 14 bases between the two germline ends. As DNA, the CDR3 is TGTGCCAGCAAATTATGGGGTAGGCAAGAGACCCAGTACTTC. This encodes CASKLWGRQETQYF.

The genes are TRBV7-9 and TRBJ2-7; TRBD2 matches at 7 bases. The germline V gene encodes CDR1 SEHNR and CDR2 FQNEAQ (reference sequence). This CDR3 has 17 residues. After removal of 1 base from V and 2 bases from J, the junction contained 11 bases not matched to a gene. CDR3 sequence (DNA): TGTGCCAGCAGCTTAGACCTTAAGCGGGGCAAACCCTACGAGCAGTACTTC. This sequence encodes CASSLDLKRGKPYEQYF.

The chain links TRBV9 to TRBJ2-1; the match to TRBD2 covers 10 bases. Germline V gene sequence: CDR1 SGDLS, CDR2 YYNGEE. The CDR3 length is 18 residues. V lost 5 bases and J lost 4; bases outside the gene matches: 15. CDR3 DNA sequence: TGTGCCAGCAGTGAGAAAGAACGGACTAGCGGAGAATACAATGAGCAGTTCTTC. Protein: CASSEKERTSGEYNEQFF. The variable domain in full, with the rest retrieved from reference TRBV9 and TRBJ2-1, is DSGVTQTPKHLITATGQRVTLRCSPRSGDLSVYWYQQSLDQGLQFLIQYYNGEERAKGNILERFSAQQFPDLHSELNLSSLELGDSALYFCASSEKERTSGEYNEQFFGPGTRLTVL.

In this sample, this clonotype turned up a few times. CDR3 sequence reads: CASSIGGISNQPQHF. The CDR3 DNA sequence: TGTGCCAGTAGTATAGGTGGGATTAGCAATCAGCCCCAGCATTTT. The chain recombines TRBV19 with TRBJ1-5; D is unclear. The CDR3 extends over 15 amino acids. The germline gives CDR1 LNHDA, CDR2 SQIVND (reference sequence). V was pared by 1 base and J by 0 bases, with 7 bases between.

The chain joins TRBV30 to TRBJ2-3, with D possibly matching TRBD1 (7 bases). V shed 5 bases and J shed 7 bases, with 19 bases lying between them. Germline V gene data show CDR1 as GTSNPN and CDR2 as SVGIG (reference sequence). The CDR3 runs to 14 residues. CDR3 sequence (DNA): TGTGCCTGGGCTCGACAGGGAGGAATGCATACGCAGTATTTT. It encodes CAWARQGGMHTQYF.

V usage is TRBV29-1 and J usage is TRBJ1-2; D call uncertain. Germline CDR1 and CDR2: SQVTM and ANQGSEA. The CDR3 contains 11 residues. The ends were cut back, 7 bases at V and 8 bases at J, with 14 bases in the middle. CDR3 sequence: CSGIYERGYTF. The DNA of the CDR3 is TGCAGCGGCATATACGAGAGGGGCTACACCTTC.

This clonotype was seen many times. V gene TRBV30 combines with J gene TRBJ1-5; D is unresolved. Germline assignment: CDR1 GTSNPN and CDR2 SVGIG (reference sequence). CDR3 length equals 13 residues. V was pared by 0 bases and J by 6 bases, with 9 bases between. In DNA form, the CDR3 reads TGTGCCTGGAGTGTGCAGTCCCGTCAGCCCCAGCATTTT. Translation: CAWSVQSRQPQHF.

The chain has TRBV12-5 and TRBJ2-1; D gene uncertain. Germline CDR1 is LGHNT and CDR2 is FRNRAP. The CDR3 extends over 12 amino acids. Trimming took 3 bases from V and 7 from J, leaving 7 bases between them. CDR3 DNA sequence: TGTGCTAGTGGTTTCGCGGAGAATGAGCAGTTCTTC. It yields the protein CASGFAENEQFF. The complete variable domain, with remaining parts taken from reference TRBV12-5 and TRBJ2-1, reads DARVTQTPRHKVTEMGQEVTMRCQPILGHNTVFWYRQTMMQGLELLAYFRNRAPLDDSGMPKDRFSAEMPDATLATLKIQPSEPRDSAVYFCASGFAENEQFFGPGTRLTVL.

This clonotype has a handful of counts. The chain couples TRBV24-1 to TRBJ2-2; 8 bases are shared with TRBD1. Trimming removed 0 bases from V and 4 bases from J; junction bases left unmatched: 6. CDR3 size: 17 residues. CDR1 and CDR2 (germline): KGHDR, SFDVKD. Written as DNA, the CDR3 is TGTGCCACCAGTGATTTGCGGGGCAGGGGGCGCACCGGGGAGCTGTTTTTT. Translating it yields CATSDLRGRGRTGELFF.

V is TRBV5-1 and J is TRBJ2-5; TRBD2 aligns across 14 bases. The CDR3 contains 16 residues. Germline V gene sequence: CDR1 SGHRS, CDR2 YFSETQ. With 4 bases clipped from V and 4 bases from J, the junction kept 6 bases outside the gene matches. The CDR3 DNA reads as TGCGCCAGCAGCGCTATGACTAGCGGGAGGGCAGAGACCCAGTACTTC. As protein: CASSAMTSGRAETQYF.

This clonotype was seen many times. The chain couples TRBV20-1 to TRBJ1-2, with D possibly being TRBD1 (5 bases). CDR1 and CDR2 (germline): DFQATT, SNEGSKA (reference sequence). This CDR3 is 15 amino acids long. CDR3 protein: CSASFGDRQSNGYTF. The CDR3 DNA reads TGCAGCGCCTCTTTTGGGGACCGACAGTCTAATGGCTACACCTTC.